This T cell receptor (beta chain) was found in a study of T-cell reconstitution after alpha-beta-depleted transplantation in children. With 2 bases removed from V and 4 bases from J, the gap between germline ends came to 14 bases. Germline values: CDR1 KGHDR, CDR2 SFDVKD. The CDR3 runs to 15 residues. The TCRbeta library was prepared with unique molecular identifiers. TCRdb re-derived calls from the PCR reads in MiXCR, one entry per CDR3 protein. In the table there are roughly 570,000 distinct CDR3 sequences, 27% of which are singletons. The chain employs TRBV24-1 and TRBJ2-7, with a tentative D call TRBD1 (6 bases). This clonotype originated in a boy in the first two years of life with Wiskott-Aldrich syndrome, due to receive a stem cell transplant. The starting material was PBMCs, obtained before TCRalphabeta/CD19-depleted stem cell transplant. The CDR3 reads CATSDSAGAGYEQYF. CDR3 DNA sequence: TGTGCCACCAGTGATTCCGCAGGGGCCGGTTACGAGCAGTACTTC.